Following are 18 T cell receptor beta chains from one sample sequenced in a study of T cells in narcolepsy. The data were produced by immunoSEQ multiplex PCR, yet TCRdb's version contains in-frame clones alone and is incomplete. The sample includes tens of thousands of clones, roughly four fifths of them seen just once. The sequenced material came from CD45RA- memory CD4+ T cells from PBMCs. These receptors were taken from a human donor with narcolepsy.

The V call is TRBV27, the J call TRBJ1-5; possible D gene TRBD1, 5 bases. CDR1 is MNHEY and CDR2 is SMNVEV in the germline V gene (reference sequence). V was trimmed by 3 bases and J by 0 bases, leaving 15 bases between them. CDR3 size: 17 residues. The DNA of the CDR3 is TGTGCCAGCAGTTTCACCGGGGCCCAAGGTAGCAATCAGCCCCAGCATTTT. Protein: CASSFTGAQGSNQPQHF.

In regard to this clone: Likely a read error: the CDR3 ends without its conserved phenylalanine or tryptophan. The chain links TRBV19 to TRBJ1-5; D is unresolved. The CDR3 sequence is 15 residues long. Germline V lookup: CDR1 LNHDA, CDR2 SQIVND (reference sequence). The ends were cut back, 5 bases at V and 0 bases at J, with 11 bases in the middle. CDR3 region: CASSLMGNSNQPQHS. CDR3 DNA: TGTGCCAGTAGTTTGATGGGGAATAGCAATCAGCCCCAGCATTCT.

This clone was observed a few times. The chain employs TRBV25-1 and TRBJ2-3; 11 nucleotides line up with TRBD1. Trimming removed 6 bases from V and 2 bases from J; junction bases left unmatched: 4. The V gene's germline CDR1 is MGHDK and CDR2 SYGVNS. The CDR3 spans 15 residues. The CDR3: CASRGTGGPTDTQYF. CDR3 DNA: TGTGCCAGCAGAGGGACAGGGGGTCCCACAGATACGCAGTATTTT.

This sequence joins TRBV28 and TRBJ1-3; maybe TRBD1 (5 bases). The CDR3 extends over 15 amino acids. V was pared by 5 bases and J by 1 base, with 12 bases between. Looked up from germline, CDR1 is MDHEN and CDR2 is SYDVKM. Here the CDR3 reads CASSTGGGSGNTIYF. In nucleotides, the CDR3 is TGTGCCAGCAGTACAGGCGGGGGTTCTGGAAACACCATATATTTT.

CDR3 nucleotides: TGTGCCTGTGGATGGGGGTGGGGCACAGATACGCAGTATTTT. The encoded protein is CACGWGWGTDTQYF. The chain links TRBV30 to TRBJ2-3, with D perhaps TRBD1 or TRBD2 (5 bases each). Germline V gene data show CDR1 as GTSNPN and CDR2 as SVGIG (reference sequence). The CDR3 totals 14 residues. Between the trimmed V and J ends, which lost 6 bases and 1 base, there was a span of 14 bases.

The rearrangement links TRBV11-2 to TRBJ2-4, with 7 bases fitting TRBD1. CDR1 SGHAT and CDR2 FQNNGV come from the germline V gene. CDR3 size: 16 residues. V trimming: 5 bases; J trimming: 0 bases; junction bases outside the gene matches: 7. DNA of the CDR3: TGTGCCAGCAGCCGCCGGGGACAGTTAGCCAAAAACATTCAGTACTTC. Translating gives CASSRRGQLAKNIQYF.

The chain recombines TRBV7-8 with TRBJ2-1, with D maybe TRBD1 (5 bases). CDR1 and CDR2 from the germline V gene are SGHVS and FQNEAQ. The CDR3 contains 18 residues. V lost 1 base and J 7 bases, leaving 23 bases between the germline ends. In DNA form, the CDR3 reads TGTGCCAGCAGCTTAGGTTTAGGGGTTCTTGCCCTGCTAAATGAGCAGTTCTTC. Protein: CASSLGLGVLALLNEQFF.

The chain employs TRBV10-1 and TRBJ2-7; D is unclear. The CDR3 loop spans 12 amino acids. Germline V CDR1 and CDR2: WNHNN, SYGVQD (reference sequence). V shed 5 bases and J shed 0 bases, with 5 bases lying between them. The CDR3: CASSLSSYEQYF. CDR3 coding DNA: TGCGCCAGCAGTTTAAGCTCCTACGAGCAGTACTTC.

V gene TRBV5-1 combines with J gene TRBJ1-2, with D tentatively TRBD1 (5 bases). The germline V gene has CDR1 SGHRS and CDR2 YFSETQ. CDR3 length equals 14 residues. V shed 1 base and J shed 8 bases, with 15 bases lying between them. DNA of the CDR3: TGCGCCAGCAGCTTGACGCAGGGAGGTCCGGGCTACACCTTC. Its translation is CASSLTQGGPGYTF.

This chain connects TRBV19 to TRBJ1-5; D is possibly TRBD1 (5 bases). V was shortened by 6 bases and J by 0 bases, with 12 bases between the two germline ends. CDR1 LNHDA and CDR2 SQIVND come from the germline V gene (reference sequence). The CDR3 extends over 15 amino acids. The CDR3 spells CASSRNQGSNQPQHF. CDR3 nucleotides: TGTGCCAGTAGCCGGAACCAGGGTAGCAATCAGCCCCAGCATTTT.

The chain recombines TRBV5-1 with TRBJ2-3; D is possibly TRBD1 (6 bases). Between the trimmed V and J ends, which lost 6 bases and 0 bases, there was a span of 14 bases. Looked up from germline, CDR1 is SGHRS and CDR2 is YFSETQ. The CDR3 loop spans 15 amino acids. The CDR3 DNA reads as TGCGCCAGCAAACTGCCGGGACATAGCACAGATACGCAGTATTTT. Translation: CASKLPGHSTDTQYF.

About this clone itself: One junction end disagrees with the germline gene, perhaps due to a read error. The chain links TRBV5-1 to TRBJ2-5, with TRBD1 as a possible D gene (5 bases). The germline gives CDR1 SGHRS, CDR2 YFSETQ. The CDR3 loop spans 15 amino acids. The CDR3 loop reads CASSLGGATKETQYF. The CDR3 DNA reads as TGCGCCAGCAGCTTGGGTGGGGCCACCAAAGAAACCCAGTACTTC.

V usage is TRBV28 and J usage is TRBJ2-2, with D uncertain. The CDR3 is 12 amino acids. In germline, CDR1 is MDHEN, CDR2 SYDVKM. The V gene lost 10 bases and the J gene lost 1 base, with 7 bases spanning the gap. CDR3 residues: CANQGNTGELFF. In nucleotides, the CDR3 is TGTGCCAATCAAGGGAACACCGGGGAGCTGTTTTTT.

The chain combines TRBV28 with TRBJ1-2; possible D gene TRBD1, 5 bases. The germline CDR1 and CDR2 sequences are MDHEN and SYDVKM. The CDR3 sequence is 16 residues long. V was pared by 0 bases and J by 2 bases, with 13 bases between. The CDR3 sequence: CASSLWGRTNNYGYTF. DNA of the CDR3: TGTGCCAGCAGTTTATGGGGACGGACGAACAACTATGGCTACACCTTC.

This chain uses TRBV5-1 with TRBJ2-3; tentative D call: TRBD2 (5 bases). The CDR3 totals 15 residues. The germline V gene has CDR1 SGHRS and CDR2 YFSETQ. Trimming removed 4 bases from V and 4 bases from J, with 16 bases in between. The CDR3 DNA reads TGCGCCAGCAGCCCCGTCCGGGGAGAGGCAGATACGCAGTATTTT. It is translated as CASSPVRGEADTQYF.

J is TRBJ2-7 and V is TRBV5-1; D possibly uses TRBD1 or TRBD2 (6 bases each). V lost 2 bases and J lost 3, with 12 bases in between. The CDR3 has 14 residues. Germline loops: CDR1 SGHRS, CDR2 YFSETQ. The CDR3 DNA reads TGCGCCAGCAGCTTAGGGGGTAGCGGCTACGAGCAGTACTTC. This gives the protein CASSLGGSGYEQYF.

CDR3 residues: CASSIPGGHEKLFF. CDR3 nucleotide sequence: TGTGCCAGTAGTATTCCGGGAGGCCATGAAAAACTGTTTTTT. This rearrangement joins TRBV19 to TRBJ1-4; D remains unclear. The CDR3 is 14 amino acids. Between the trimmed V and J ends, which lost 3 bases and 6 bases, there was a span of 11 bases. The V gene's germline CDR1 is LNHDA and CDR2 SQIVND (reference sequence).

The CDR3 DNA is TGTGCCAGCAGCTTAGAGATTAGCGGGGGGGCTTACAATGAGCAGTTCTTC. It codes for CASSLEISGGAYNEQFF. The V call is TRBV5-8, the J call TRBJ2-1; 11 bases match TRBD2. Trimming at V came to 2 bases and at J to 4 bases, leaving 8 bases not matched to a gene. CDR3 length: 17 residues. Per the germline V gene, CDR1 is SGHTS and CDR2 is YDEGEE.